These 7 T cell receptor beta chains share one sample of origin, sequenced in a study of memory CD4+ T cells and cytomegalovirus serostatus (dated by TCRdb to about 2019). A FACSAria II was used to sort memory CD4+ T cells, defined as single viable CD3+CD4+CD8-CD45RO+ cells. Library creation used the immunoSEQ multiplex PCR assay. The immuneACCESS repertoire file appears here via TCRdb, limited to in-frame rearrangements. These files lack a portion of the clones; in checked studies, under half of the deficit traces to unresolved V genes, and the cause of the others is not known. In all, the sample holds tens of thousands of clones, and around 72% of those were seen once. The top ten clones comprise over 0.45% of the sample. The sample comprised memory CD4+ T cells from blood. All receptors derive from an adult in good health and CMV-seronegative.

This rearrangement joins TRBV30 to TRBJ1-1, with no clear D. There are 13 residues in the CDR3. Germline CDR1 GTSNPN, CDR2 SVGIG (reference sequence). Trimming pared 4 bases from V and 0 bases from J, leaving 9 bases between. CDR3 sequence (DNA): TGTGCCTGGAAACCCGGGTTGAACACTGAAGCTTTCTTT. Translation gives CAWKPGLNTEAFF.

This chain uses TRBV6-1 with TRBJ2-7; 9 bases are a match to TRBD1. This CDR3 has 14 amino acids. In germline, CDR1 is MNHNS, CDR2 SASEGT. Trimming at V came to 5 bases and at J to 4 bases, leaving 6 bases not matched to a gene. The CDR3 nucleotides are TGTGCCAGCAGTCGGGGACAGGGTGGGTACGAGCAGTACTTC. It specifies CASSRGQGGYEQYF.

CDR3 in amino acids: CAITGTGGSYEQYF. The CDR3 DNA follows: TGTGCCATCACTGGGACAGGGGGCTCCTACGAGCAGTACTTC. The chain uses TRBV10-3 and TRBJ2-7, with 11 bases aligning to TRBD1. This CDR3 is built from 14 residues. J was trimmed by 0 bases and V by 7 bases; bases with no gene match: 2. CDR1 is ENHRY, CDR2 SYGVKD, per germline.

The genes are TRBV21-1 and TRBJ1-6; the table's TRBD1 call for D was not verified on the DNA. TRBV21-1 is deemed a pseudogene. CDR3 length: 13 residues. The CDR3 region has the DNA TGTGCCAGCAGCAAAGACAGGCCATGGCCCCTCCACTTT. Amino acids: CASSKDRPWPLHF.

J is TRBJ2-7 and V is TRBV5-6; 7 nucleotides match TRBD1. With V trimmed by 4 bases and J by 2 bases, 6 bases remained unmatched. The CDR3 totals 14 residues. Germline assignment: CDR1 SGHDT and CDR2 YYEEEE. CDR3: CASSRTGTPYEQYF. The DNA of the CDR3 is TGTGCCAGCAGCCGGACAGGCACGCCCTACGAGCAGTACTTC.

The chain recombines TRBV27 with TRBJ1-1; 9 bases are shared with TRBD1. Trimming cost V 5 bases and J 1 base; bases outside gene matches: 5. Germline values: CDR1 MNHEY, CDR2 SMNVEV (reference sequence). The CDR3 totals 15 residues. CDR3 residues: CASSPNRGPNTEAFF. CDR3 in DNA: TGTGCCAGCAGTCCGAACAGGGGGCCGAACACTGAAGCTTTCTTT.

This rearrangement joins TRBV7-8 to TRBJ2-7; D gene unclear. Germline CDR1 is SGHVS and CDR2 is FQNEAQ. The V end was cut by 3 bases, the J end by 3 bases, with 12 bases between. The CDR3 length is 14 residues. The CDR3 loop reads CASSLGLQDYEQYF. The DNA for the CDR3 is TGTGCCAGCAGCTTGGGATTGCAGGACTACGAGCAGTACTTC.